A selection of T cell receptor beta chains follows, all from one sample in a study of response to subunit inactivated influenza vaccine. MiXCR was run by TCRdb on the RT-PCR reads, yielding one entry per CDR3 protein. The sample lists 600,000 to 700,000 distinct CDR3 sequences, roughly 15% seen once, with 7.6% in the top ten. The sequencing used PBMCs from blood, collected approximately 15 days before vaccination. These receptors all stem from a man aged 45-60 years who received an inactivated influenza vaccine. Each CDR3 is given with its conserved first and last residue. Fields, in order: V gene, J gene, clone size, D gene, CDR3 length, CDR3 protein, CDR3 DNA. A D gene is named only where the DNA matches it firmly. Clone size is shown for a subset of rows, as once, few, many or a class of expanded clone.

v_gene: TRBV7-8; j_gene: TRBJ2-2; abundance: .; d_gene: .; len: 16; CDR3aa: CASSQGLSVWAGELFF; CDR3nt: TGTGCCAGCAGCCAAGGGCTTAGCGTGTGGGCCGGGGAGCTGTTTTTT
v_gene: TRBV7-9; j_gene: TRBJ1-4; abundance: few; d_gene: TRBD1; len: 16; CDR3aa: CASSPPARGRGEKLFF; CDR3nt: TGTGCCAGCAGCCCCCCAGCGAGGGGGCGCGGAGAAAAACTGTTTTTT
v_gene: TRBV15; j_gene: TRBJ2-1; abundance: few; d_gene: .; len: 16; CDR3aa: CATSRDPQGLGHEQFF; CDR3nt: TGTGCCACCAGCAGAGATCCTCAAGGCCTAGGACATGAGCAGTTCTTC
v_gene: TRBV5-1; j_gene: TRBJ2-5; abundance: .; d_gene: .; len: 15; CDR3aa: CASSIDPSGAETQYF; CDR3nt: TGCGCCAGCAGCATCGACCCTAGTGGAGCAGAGACCCAGTACTTC
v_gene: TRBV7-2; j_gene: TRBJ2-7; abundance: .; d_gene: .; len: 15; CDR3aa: CASSLATVPFYEQYF; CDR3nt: TGTGCCAGCAGCTTAGCGACAGTCCCATTCTACGAGCAGTACTTC
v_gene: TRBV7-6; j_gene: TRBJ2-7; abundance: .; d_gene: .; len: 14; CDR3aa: CASSSSGTVNEQYF; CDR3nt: TGTGCCAGCAGTTCCTCCGGGACTGTTAACGAGCAGTACTTC
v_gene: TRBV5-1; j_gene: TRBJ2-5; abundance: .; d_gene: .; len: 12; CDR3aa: CASSLARQTQYF; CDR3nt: TGCGCCAGCAGCTTGGCCAGGCAGACCCAGTACTTC
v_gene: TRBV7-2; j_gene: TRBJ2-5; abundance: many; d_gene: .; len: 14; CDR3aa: CASSTPGFGETQYF; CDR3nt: TGTGCCAGCAGCACACCGGGGTTCGGAGAGACCCAGTACTTC
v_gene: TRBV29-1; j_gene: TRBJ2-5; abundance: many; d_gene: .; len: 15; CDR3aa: CSVEVNMNGEETQYF; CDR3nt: TGCAGCGTTGAAGTCAATATGAACGGGGAAGAGACCCAGTACTTC
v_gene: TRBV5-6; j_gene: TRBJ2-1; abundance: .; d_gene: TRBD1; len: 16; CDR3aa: CASSLGGQGLYNEQFF; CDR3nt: TGTGCCAGCAGCTTGGGAGGACAGGGCCTCTACAATGAGCAGTTCTTC
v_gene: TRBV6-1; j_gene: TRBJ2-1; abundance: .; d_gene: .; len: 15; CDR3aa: CASRNTGTSYNEQFF; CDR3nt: TGTGCCAGCAGGAACACCGGGACATCCTACAATGAGCAGTTCTTC
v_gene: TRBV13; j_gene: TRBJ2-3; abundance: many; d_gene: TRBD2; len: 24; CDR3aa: CASSLGGRSSTLAGGGGATDTQYF; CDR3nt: TGTGCCAGCAGCTTAGGAGGTCGGTCCTCAACACTAGCGGGAGGTGGTGGTGCTACAGATACGCAGTATTTT
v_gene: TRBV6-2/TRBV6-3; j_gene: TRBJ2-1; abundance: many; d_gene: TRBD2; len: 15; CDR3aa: CASSDLGGSYNEQFF; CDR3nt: TGTGCCAGCAGTGACCTCGGGGGGTCCTACAATGAGCAGTTCTTC
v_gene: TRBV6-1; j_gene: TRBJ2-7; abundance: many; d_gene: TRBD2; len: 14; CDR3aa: CASSRTSGSYEQYF; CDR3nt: TGTGCCAGCAGTCGGACTAGCGGTTCCTACGAGCAGTACTTC
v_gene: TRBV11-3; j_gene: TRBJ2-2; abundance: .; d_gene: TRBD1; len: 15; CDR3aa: CASSLRQGVTGELFF; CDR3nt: TGTGCCAGCAGCTTACGGCAGGGGGTCACCGGGGAGCTGTTTTTT
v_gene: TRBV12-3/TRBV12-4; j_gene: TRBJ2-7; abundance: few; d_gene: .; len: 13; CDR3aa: CASGGGQWHEQYF; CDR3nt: TGTGCCAGCGGGGGGGGGCAATGGCACGAGCAGTACTTC
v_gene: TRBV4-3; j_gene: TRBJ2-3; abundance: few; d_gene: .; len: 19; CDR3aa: CASSQAPDRGLGGKDTQYF; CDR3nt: TGCGCCAGCAGCCAAGCACCCGACCGGGGCCTAGGGGGTAAAGATACGCAGTATTTT
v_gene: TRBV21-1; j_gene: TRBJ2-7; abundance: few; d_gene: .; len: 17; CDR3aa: CASSKYGRDLCSYEQYF; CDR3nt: TGTGCCAGCAGCAAATACGGGAGGGACCTTTGCTCCTACGAGCAGTACTTC
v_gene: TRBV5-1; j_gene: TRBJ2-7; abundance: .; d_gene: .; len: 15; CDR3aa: CASSRTPGPDYEQYF; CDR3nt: TGCGCCAGCTCCCGGACACCGGGGCCCGACTACGAGCAGTACTTC
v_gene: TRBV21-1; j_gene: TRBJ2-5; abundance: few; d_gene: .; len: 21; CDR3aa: CASSKDPPGVLAGVTKETQYF; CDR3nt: TGTGCCAGCAGCAAAGACCCACCGGGTGTCTTAGCGGGAGTTACTAAAGAGACCCAGTACTTC
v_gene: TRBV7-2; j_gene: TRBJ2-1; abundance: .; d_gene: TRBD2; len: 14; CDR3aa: CASSLAPEGGGEFF; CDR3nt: TGTGCCAGCAGCTTAGCGCCGGAGGGCGGGGGTGAGTTCTTC
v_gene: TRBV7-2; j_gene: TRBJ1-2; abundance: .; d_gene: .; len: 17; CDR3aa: CASSLGRPGRNNYGYTF; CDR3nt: TGTGCCAGCAGCTTAGGGAGACCGGGACGCAATAACTATGGCTACACCTTC
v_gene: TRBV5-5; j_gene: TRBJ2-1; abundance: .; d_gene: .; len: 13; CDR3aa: CASSLRADPRGFF; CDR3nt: TGTGCCAGCAGCTTAAGAGCGGATCCACGAGGGTTCTTC
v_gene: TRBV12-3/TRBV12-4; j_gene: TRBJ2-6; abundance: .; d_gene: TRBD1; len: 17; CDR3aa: CASSPTKGGPGANVLTF; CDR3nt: TGTGCCAGCAGCCCAACGAAAGGGGGCCCTGGGGCCAACGTCCTGACTTTC
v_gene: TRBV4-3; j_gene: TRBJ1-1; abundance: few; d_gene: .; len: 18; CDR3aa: CASSPQPPGRGVGTEAFF; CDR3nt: TGCGCCAGCAGCCCCCAACCCCCGGGGCGGGGCGTGGGAACTGAAGCTTTCTTT
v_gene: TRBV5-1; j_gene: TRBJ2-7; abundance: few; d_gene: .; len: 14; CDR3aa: CASSPGLSTYEQYF; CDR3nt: TGCGCCAGCAGCCCGGGGCTATCCACCTACGAGCAGTACTTC
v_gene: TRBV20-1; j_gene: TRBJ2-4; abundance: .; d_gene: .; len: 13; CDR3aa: CSVEQGRSDIQYF; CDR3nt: TGCAGTGTTGAACAGGGTCGATCGGACATTCAGTACTTC
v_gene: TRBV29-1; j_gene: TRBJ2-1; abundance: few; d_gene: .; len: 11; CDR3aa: CSVESHNEQFF; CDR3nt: TGCAGCGTTGAAAGCCACAATGAGCAGTTCTTC